The TCR beta chain under discussion was sequenced for a study of T cell changes during pregnancy in multiple sclerosis. Profiling relied on immunoSEQ multiplex PCR, and the TCRdb table lists in-frame clones only, not all of them. The profile shows about 51,000 clones, approximately 89% of them singletons. This CDR3 has 13 residues. V lost 3 bases and J lost 5, with 8 bases in between. The germline gives CDR1 MNHEY, CDR2 SMNVEV (reference sequence). This clonotype originated in a female donor with multiple sclerosis, enrolled in a pregnancy study. The chain joins TRBV27 to TRBJ1-5; D is ambiguous. Sequencing was performed on CD8+ T cells from peripheral blood mononuclear cells, taken in the second trimester of pregnancy. CDR3 nucleotide sequence: TGTGCCAGCAGTTTCGCCGGGGATCAGCCCCAGCATTTT. This translates into CASSFAGDQPQHF.